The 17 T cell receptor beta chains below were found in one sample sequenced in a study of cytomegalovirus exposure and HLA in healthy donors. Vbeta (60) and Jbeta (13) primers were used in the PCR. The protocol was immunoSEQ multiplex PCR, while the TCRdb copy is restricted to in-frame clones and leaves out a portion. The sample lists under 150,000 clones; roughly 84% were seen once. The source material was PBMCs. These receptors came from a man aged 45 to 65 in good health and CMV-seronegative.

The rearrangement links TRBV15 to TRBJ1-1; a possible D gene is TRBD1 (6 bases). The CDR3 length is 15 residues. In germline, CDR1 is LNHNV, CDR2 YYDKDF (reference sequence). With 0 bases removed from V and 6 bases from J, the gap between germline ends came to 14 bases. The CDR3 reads CATSRDRGPVAEAFF. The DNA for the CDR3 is TGTGCCACCAGCAGAGACAGGGGACCGGTCGCTGAAGCTTTCTTT.

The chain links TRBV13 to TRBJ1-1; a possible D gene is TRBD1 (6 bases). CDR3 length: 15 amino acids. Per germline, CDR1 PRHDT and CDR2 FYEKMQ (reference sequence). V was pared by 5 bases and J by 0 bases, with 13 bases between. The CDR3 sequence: CASSIQTGMNTEAFF. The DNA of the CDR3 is TGTGCCAGCAGCATCCAGACAGGCATGAACACTGAAGCTTTCTTT.

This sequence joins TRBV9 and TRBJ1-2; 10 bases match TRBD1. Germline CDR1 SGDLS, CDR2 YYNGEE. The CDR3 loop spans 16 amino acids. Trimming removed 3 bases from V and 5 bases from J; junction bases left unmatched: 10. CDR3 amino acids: CASSARIGDRGYGYTF. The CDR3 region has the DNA TGTGCCAGCAGCGCCCGGATCGGGGACAGGGGATATGGCTACACCTTC.

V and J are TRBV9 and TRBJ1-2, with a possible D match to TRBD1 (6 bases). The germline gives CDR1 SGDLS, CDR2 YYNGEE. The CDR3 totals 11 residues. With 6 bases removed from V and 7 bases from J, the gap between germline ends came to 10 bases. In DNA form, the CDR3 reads TGTGCCAGCAAAGGGGGGGGTGGCTACACCTTC. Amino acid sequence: CASKGGGGYTF.

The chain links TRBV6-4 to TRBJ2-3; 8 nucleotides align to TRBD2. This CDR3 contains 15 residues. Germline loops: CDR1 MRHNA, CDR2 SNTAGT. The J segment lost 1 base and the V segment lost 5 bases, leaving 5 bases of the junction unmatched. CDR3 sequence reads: CASSYTSGGTDTQYF. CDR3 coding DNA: TGTGCCAGCAGTTACACTAGCGGAGGCACAGATACGCAGTATTTT.

CDR3 region: CASSLSAGMGNQPQHF. CDR3 in DNA: TGTGCCAGCAGCTTATCGGCAGGGATGGGCAATCAGCCCCAGCATTTT. The V and J genes are TRBV7-2 and TRBJ1-5; weak D call: TRBD1 (5 bases). Germline loops: CDR1 SGHTA, CDR2 FQGNSA. The CDR3 covers 16 residues. V was trimmed by 2 bases and J by 2 bases, leaving 13 bases between them.

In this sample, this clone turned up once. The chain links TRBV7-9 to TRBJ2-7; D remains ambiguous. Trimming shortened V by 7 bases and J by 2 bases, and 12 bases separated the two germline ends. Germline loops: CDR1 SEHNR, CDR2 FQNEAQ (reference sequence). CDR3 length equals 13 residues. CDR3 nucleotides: TGTGCCAGCACCCCTAGTTTGGCCTACGAGCAGTACTTC. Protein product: CASTPSLAYEQYF.

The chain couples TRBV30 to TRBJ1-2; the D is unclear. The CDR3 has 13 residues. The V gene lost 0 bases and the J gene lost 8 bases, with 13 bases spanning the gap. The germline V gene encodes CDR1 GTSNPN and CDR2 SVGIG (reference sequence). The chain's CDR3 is CAWSVGGTGGYTF. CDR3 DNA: TGTGCCTGGAGTGTAGGAGGAACCGGCGGCTACACCTTC.

CDR3: CASSLGTSGVNTYEQYF. CDR3 bases: TGTGCCAGCAGCCTCGGGACTAGCGGGGTGAACACCTACGAGCAGTACTTC. The rearrangement uses TRBV5-4 and TRBJ2-7; 13 bases agree with TRBD2. Trimming took 4 bases from V and 2 from J; bases not matched to a gene: 9. Germline V gene sequence: CDR1 SGHNT, CDR2 YYREEE (reference sequence). This CDR3 has 17 amino acids.

The CDR3: CASSSTGFHNSPLHF. CDR3 bases: TGTGCCAGCAGTTCGACAGGGTTCCATAATTCACCCCTCCACTTT. V and J are TRBV27 and TRBJ1-6; 7 bases fit TRBD1. Germline values: CDR1 MNHEY, CDR2 SMNVEV (reference sequence). This CDR3 has 15 amino acids. Unmatched junction bases numbered 5, after V lost 4 bases and J lost 5 bases.

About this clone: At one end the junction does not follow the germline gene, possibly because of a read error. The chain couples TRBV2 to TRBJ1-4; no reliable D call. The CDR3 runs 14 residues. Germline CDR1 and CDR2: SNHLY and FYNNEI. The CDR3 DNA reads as TGTGCCAGCAGTGGGAGCATAGTGCGGGAAAAACTGCTTTTT. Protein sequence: CASSGSIVREKLLF. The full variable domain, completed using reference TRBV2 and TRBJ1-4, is EPEVTQTPSHQVTQMGQEVILRCVPISNHLYFYWYRQILGQKVEFLVSFYNNEISEKSEIFDDQFSVERPDGSNFTLKIRSTKLEDSAMYFCASSGSIVREKLLFGSGTQLSVL.

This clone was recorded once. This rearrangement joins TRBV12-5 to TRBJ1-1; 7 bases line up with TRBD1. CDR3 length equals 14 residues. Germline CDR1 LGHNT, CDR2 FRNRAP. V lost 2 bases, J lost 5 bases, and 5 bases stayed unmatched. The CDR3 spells CASGLTTGVTEAFF. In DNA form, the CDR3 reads TGTGCTAGTGGTTTGACCACAGGGGTGACTGAAGCTTTCTTT.

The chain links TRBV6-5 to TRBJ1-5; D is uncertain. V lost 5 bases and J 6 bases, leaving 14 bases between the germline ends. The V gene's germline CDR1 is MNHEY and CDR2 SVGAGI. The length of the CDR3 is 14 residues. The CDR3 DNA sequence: TGTGCCAGCAGTCCCGGCCCTGGCGGTCAGCCCCAGCATTTT. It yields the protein CASSPGPGGQPQHF.

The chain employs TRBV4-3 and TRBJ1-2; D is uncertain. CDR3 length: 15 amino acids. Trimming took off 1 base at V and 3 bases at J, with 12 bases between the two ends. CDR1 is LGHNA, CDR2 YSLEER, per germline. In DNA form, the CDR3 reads TGCGCCAGCAGCCAAGTGACCGGGATGGACTATGGCTACACCTTC. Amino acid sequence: CASSQVTGMDYGYTF.

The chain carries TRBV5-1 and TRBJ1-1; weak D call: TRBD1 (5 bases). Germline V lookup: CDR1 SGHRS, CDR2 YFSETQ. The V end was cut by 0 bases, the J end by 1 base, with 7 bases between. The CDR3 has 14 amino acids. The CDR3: CASSLEGPNTEAFF. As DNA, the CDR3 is TGCGCCAGCAGCTTGGAGGGGCCGAACACTGAAGCTTTCTTT.

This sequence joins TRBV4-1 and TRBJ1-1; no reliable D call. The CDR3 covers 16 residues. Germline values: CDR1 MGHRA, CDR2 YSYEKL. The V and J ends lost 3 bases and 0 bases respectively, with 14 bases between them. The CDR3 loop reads CASSHQGLLVNTEAFF. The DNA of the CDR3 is TGCGCCAGCAGCCATCAAGGACTGCTGGTGAACACTGAAGCTTTCTTT.

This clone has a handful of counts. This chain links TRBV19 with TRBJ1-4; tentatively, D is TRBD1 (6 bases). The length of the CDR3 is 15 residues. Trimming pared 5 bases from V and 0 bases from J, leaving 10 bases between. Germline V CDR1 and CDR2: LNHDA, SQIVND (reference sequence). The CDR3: CASSYRAATNEKLFF. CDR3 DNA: TGTGCCAGTAGTTACAGGGCCGCAACTAATGAAAAACTGTTTTTT.